The present TCR beta chain was sequenced within a study of blood T cells in healthy people across ages. The second PCR ran roughly 7 to 12 cycles with a sample-barcoded 5' primer and J-beta primers. TCRdb analysed the 5' RACE reads with MiXCR anew, one entry per CDR3 protein. The profile covers fewer than 2,000,000 distinct CDR3 sequences, with about 39% appearing a single time and 23% taken by the ten largest. V lost 6 bases to trimming and J lost 3 bases, with 14 bases between them. Germline CDR1 is SEHNR and CDR2 is FQNEAQ (reference sequence). The CDR3 loop spans 14 amino acids. Sequencing was done on a sample of blood. J is TRBJ2-5 and V is TRBV7-9, with D perhaps TRBD1 or TRBD2 (6 bases each). This receptor was identified in a human donor in good health. Here the CDR3 reads CASSPVGGKETQYF. CDR3 DNA sequence: TGTGCCAGCAGTCCTGTAGGGGGGAAAGAGACCCAGTACTTC. The full variable domain, with the rest looked up from reference TRBV7-9 and TRBJ2-5, is DTGVSQNPRHKITKRGQNVTFRCDPISEHNRLYWYRQTLGQGPEFLTYFQNEAQLEKSRLLSDRFSAERPKGSFSTLEIQRTEQGDSAMYLCASSPVGGKETQYFGPGTRLLVL.